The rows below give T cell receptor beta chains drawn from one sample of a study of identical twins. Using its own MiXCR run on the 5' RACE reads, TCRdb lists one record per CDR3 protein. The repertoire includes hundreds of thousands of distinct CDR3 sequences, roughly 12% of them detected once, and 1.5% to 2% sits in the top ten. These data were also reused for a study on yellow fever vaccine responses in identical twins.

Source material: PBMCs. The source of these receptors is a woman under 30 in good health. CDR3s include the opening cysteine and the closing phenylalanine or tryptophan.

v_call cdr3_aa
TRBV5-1 CASSFGVPSGSYEQYF
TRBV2 CASSKDRAVEAFF
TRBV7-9 CASSSGGTASNYGYTF
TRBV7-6 CASSLESGELFF
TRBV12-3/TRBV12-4 CASSLRGTSLSGANVLTF
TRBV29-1 CSVEGGAGQPQHF
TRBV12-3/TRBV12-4 CASSDPGGTEAFF
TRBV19 CASSLTDRQNTQYF
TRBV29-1 CSVARTGTEAFF
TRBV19 CASSIEGAGANVLTF
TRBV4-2 CASSQGGGQGARTEAFF
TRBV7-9 CASSSDSYLAKNIQYF
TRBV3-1 CASNPAGAPYNEQFF
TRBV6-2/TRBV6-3 CASSYGGGTETQYF
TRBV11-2 CASSLSRASGRTGELFF
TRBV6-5 CASSHQGGDTGELFF
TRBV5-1 CASSTDRVPTDTQYF
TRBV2 CASSADRGGYTF
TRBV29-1 CSVDGTGPEAFF
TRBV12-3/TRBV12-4 CASSSVVTAYNEQFF
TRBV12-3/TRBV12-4 CASTLGGGHYGYTF
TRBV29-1 CSVEDTGQVPYTF
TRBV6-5 CASSNLWDLQETQYF
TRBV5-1 CASSGPGNAYNEQFF
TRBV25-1 CASSDGSAGVAKNIQYF
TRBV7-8 CASSSDSLAKNIQYF
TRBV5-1 CASSQGTSGLTGELFF
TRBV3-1 CASSFKGLYGYTF
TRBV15 CATRYRGSRAFF
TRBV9 CASRASGAHGYTF
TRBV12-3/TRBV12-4 CASSSGTVHEKLFF
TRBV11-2 CASSFLFRTGDEQFF
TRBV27 CASRGWSGSYEQYF
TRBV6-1 CASTFATGESEKLFF
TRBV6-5 CASSYSGQTEAFF
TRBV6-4 CASSEQLQTASNYNEQFF
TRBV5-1 CASSYRLAGDRDTQYF
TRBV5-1 CASSVDGGNSGNTIYF
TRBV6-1 CASSRGTGVFREQYF
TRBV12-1 CASSARQGLAKNNEQFF
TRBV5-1 CASRELSGTRTDTQYF
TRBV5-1 CASSLYWEGETQYF
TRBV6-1 CASSETWGITEAFF
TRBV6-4 CASSETGTSYGYTF
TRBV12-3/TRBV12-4 CASSFGLGDPRTF
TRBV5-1 CASREQGNIQYF
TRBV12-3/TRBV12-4 CASSMYGRARYNEQFF
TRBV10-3 CAISATSTGELFF